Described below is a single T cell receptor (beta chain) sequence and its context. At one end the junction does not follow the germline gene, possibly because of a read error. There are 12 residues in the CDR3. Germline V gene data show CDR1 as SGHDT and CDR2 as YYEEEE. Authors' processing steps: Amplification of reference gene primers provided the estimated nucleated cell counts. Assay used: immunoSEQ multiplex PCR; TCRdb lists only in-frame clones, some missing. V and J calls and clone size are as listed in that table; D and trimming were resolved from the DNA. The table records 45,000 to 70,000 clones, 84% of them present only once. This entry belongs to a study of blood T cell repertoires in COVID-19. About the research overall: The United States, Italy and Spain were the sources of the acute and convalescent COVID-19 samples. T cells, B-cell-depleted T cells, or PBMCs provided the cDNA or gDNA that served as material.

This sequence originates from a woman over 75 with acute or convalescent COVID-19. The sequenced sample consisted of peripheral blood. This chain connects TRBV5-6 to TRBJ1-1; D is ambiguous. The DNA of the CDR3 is TGTGCCAGCAGCTTGCAAGACACTCAAGCTTTCTTT. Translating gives CASSLQDTQAFF.